These T cell receptor beta chains were read from a single sample in a study of blood T cell repertoires in COVID-19. TCRdb's copy holds only in-frame clones and misses some; the assay was immunoSEQ multiplex PCR. The sample has about 200,000 clones; 70% to 85% are singletons. Sequenced sample: peripheral blood. The receptors were gathered from a human donor with acute or convalescent COVID-19. The donor label of this sample is uncertain. CDR3s include the opening cysteine and the closing phenylalanine or tryptophan. A D gene is named only where the DNA matches it firmly. Size tells how often a clone was seen (once, few, many) or the class of an expanded clone, and some rows leave it out.

v_gene	abundance	j_gene	d_gene	CDR3aa	CDR3nt
TRBV6-5	.	TRBJ1-1	.	CASSRWAGTEYAFF	TGTGCCAGCAGCCGGTGGGCGGGAACTGAATACGCTTTCTTT
TRBV18	.	TRBJ1-4	.	CASSPGGATNEKLFF	TGTGCCAGCTCCCCCGGGGGGGCCACTAATGAAAAACTGTTTTTT
TRBV9	few	TRBJ2-2	TRBD2	CASSVTTSGRAGGELFF	TGTGCCAGCAGCGTAACTACTAGCGGGAGGGCAGGCGGGGAGCTGTTTTTT
TRBV27	once	TRBJ1-1	.	CASSSRDSEAFF	TGTGCCAGCAGTTCCCGGGACTCTGAAGCTTTCTTT
TRBV19	.	TRBJ1-2	TRBD1	CASNFRQGHDYGYTF	TGTGCCAGTAATTTTCGACAGGGGCATGACTATGGCTACACCTTC
TRBV2	.	TRBJ2-1	TRBD2	CASSGLAARNEQFF	TGTGCCAGCAGTGGTCTAGCGGCGAGGAATGAGCAGTTCTTC
TRBV30	.	TRBJ2-7	TRBD1	CAWSVAGGEQYF	TGTGCCTGGAGTGTAGCAGGGGGAGAGCAGTACTTC
TRBV11-1	once	TRBJ2-2	TRBD2	CASSSTTGRTGELFF	TGTGCCAGCAGCTCCACAACCGGGAGGACCGGGGAGCTGTTTTTT
TRBV9	.	TRBJ2-6	.	CASSVAGAGANVLTF	TGTGCCAGCAGCGTAGCCGGGGCTGGGGCCAACGTCCTGACTTTC
TRBV27	.	TRBJ2-5	TRBD1	CASSNNRGSTGVTLETQYF	TGTGCCAGCAGTAATAACAGGGGTTCTACCGGGGTCACCTTGGAGACCCAGTACTTC
TRBV5-1	few	TRBJ1-2	.	CASRREEGRDGYTF	TGCGCCAGCAGGCGCGAGGAGGGGCGAGATGGCTACACCTTC
TRBV12-3/TRBV12-4	.	TRBJ2-5	.	CASRAGLESAQYF	TGTGCCAGCAGGGCGGGTTTAGAGTCGGCCCAGTACTTC
TRBV12-3/TRBV12-4	once	TRBJ1-2	.	CASSFSTSGYTF	TGTGCCAGCAGTTTTTCAACGAGTGGCTACACCTTC
TRBV7-9	.	TRBJ2-1	TRBD2	CASSLIRLAGVNEQFF	TGTGCCAGCAGCTTAATAAGGCTAGCGGGAGTCAATGAGCAGTTCTTC
TRBV7-2	.	TRBJ2-7	.	CASSLDPGHNYEQYF	TGTGCCAGCAGCTTAGATCCGGGACACAACTACGAGCAGTACTTC
TRBV6-2/TRBV6-3	.	TRBJ1-1	.	CASSYSRENTEAFF	TGTGCCAGCAGTTACTCACGCGAGAACACTGAAGCTTTCTTT
TRBV19	.	TRBJ2-2	.	CASSRQVNTGELFF	TGTGCCAGCAGTAGGCAAGTGAACACCGGGGAGCTGTTTTTT
TRBV4-2	.	TRBJ1-4	TRBD1	CASSQRLTGDNEKLFF	TGTGCCAGCAGCCAACGCCTAACAGGGGATAATGAAAAACTGTTTTTT
TRBV11-2	.	TRBJ2-1	TRBD2	CASSSTSGHSSYNEQFF	TGTGCCAGCAGCTCAACTAGCGGGCACAGCTCCTACAATGAGCAGTTCTTC
TRBV6-5	.	TRBJ2-5	TRBD1	CASMRYRGPQETQYF	TGTGCCAGCATGCGATACAGGGGACCACAAGAGACCCAGTACTTC
TRBV5-4	.	TRBJ2-5	TRBD2	CASSLIVSASGSWETQYF	TGTGCCAGCAGCTTGATAGTGTCGGCTAGCGGGAGTTGGGAGACCCAGTACTTC
TRBV10-3	few	TRBJ1-4	.	CAISETLGGVTNEKLFF	TGTGCCATCAGTGAGACCCTAGGGGGGGTAACTAATGAAAAACTGTTTTTT
TRBV19	.	TRBJ2-3	.	CASSNPRGTSTDTQYF	TGTGCCAGTAGTAACCCCAGGGGTACTAGCACAGATACGCAGTATTTT
TRBV7-9	.	TRBJ2-3	.	CASSYITDTQYF	TGTGCCAGCAGCTACATCACAGATACGCAGTATTTT
TRBV12-3/TRBV12-4	.	TRBJ1-2	.	CASSPARGGYTF	TGTGCCAGCAGCCCCGCGAGAGGCGGCTACACCTTC
TRBV15	.	TRBJ1-5	.	CATSRVGVGSNQPQHF	TGTGCCACCAGCAGAGTAGGGGTTGGGAGCAATCAGCCCCAGCATTTT
TRBV6-5	.	TRBJ2-7	TRBD2	CASSYSVAGPSEQYF	TGTGCCAGCAGTTATAGTGTAGCGGGCCCCTCGGAGCAGTACTTC
TRBV19	.	TRBJ1-4	.	CASSMTDRSNEKLFF	TGTGCCAGTAGTATGACCGACAGAAGTAATGAAAAACTGTTTTTT
TRBV10-1	.	TRBJ2-2	TRBD2	CASSDGGSGAGELFF	TGCGCCAGCAGTGATGGCGGGAGTGGGGCCGGGGAGCTGTTTTTT
TRBV19	few	TRBJ1-5	TRBD1	CASSTGDRGGYQPQHF	TGTGCCAGTAGTACAGGGGACAGAGGCGGGTATCAGCCCCAGCATTTT
TRBV19	.	TRBJ1-2	.	CASSTTGFGGYTF	TGTGCCAGTAGTACCACAGGATTCGGAGGCTACACCTTC
TRBV23-1	.	TRBJ2-5	.	CASSHWTLLSVETQYF	TGCGCCAGCAGTCATTGGACTTTGCTATCCGTGGAGACCCAGTACTTC
TRBV6-2/TRBV6-3	.	TRBJ2-3	TRBD2	CASTPRALAGLGNTQYF	TGTGCCAGCACCCCCCGGGCACTAGCGGGGCTCGGAAATACGCAGTATTTT
TRBV9	.	TRBJ2-3	TRBD1	CASSSRTGGDTDTQYF	TGTGCCAGCAGCTCCCGGACAGGGGGCGACACAGATACGCAGTATTTT
TRBV3-1/TRBV3-2	once	TRBJ1-2	.	CASSQDQGRADYGYTF	TGTGCCAGCAGCCAAGATCAAGGCAGGGCTGACTATGGCTACACCTTC
TRBV6-5	few	TRBJ1-2	.	CASSLDGGGLYGYTF	TGTGCCAGCAGTTTAGACGGCGGCGGACTCTATGGCTACACCTTC
TRBV7-9	.	TRBJ2-3	.	CASSESTDTQYF	TGTGCCAGCAGCGAGAGCACAGATACGCAGTATTTT
TRBV20-1	once	TRBJ2-5	TRBD1	CSASRTGGTLTQYF	TGCAGTGCTAGTCGGACAGGGGGTACCTTGACCCAGTACTTC
TRBV3-1/TRBV3-2	.	TRBJ1-2	.	CASSQGARANYGYTF	TGTGCCAGCAGCCAAGGGGCCAGAGCTAACTATGGCTACACCTTC
TRBV7-9	.	TRBJ1-3	TRBD1	CASSWTGAGNTIYF	TGTGCCAGCAGCTGGACAGGGGCTGGAAACACCATATATTTT
TRBV7-9	once	TRBJ1-4	.	CASSLVQPANEKLFF	TGTGCCAGCAGCTTAGTTCAACCGGCTAATGAAAAACTGTTTTTT
TRBV12-3/TRBV12-4	.	TRBJ1-2	.	CASSEDSYGYTF	TGTGCCAGCAGTGAGGACAGCTATGGCTACACCTTC
TRBV6-5	.	TRBJ1-2	TRBD1	CASSFPGTDLNYGYTF	TGTGCCAGCAGTTTCCCCGGGACAGATCTTAACTATGGCTACACCTTC
TRBV24-1	.	TRBJ1-2	.	CATRTKTGKANYGYTF	TGTGCCACCAGGACCAAAACAGGAAAAGCTAACTATGGCTACACCTTC
TRBV9	.	TRBJ2-3	.	CASSVGQGRTDTQYF	TGTGCCAGCAGCGTAGGGCAGGGGCGGACAGATACGCAGTATTTT
TRBV16	once	TRBJ2-1	TRBD2	CASSQGTRAGNEQFF	TGTGCCAGCAGCCAGGGGACTAGGGCCGGCAATGAGCAGTTCTTC
TRBV29-1	.	TRBJ2-5	.	CSVYGYQETQYF	TGCAGCGTTTACGGGTACCAAGAGACCCAGTACTTC
TRBV12-5	.	TRBJ1-5	TRBD1	CASVLTGQRQPQHF	TGTGCTAGTGTACTGACAGGGCAGAGACAGCCCCAGCATTTT
TRBV9	.	TRBJ2-2	.	CASTPWATGELFF	TGTGCCAGCACTCCATGGGCCACCGGGGAGCTGTTTTTT
TRBV11-2	.	TRBJ1-2	.	CASSLEGRAGYTF	TGTGCCAGCAGCTTAGAAGGGAGGGCTGGCTACACCTTC
TRBV5-8	.	TRBJ1-3	.	CASSLTGTGNTIYF	TGTGCCAGCAGCCTCACAGGGACTGGAAACACCATATATTTT
TRBV4-1	few	TRBJ2-3	.	CASSQGLDTDTQYF	TGCGCCAGCAGCCAAGGACTGGACACAGATACGCAGTATTTT
TRBV4-1	.	TRBJ2-1	TRBD1	CASSGQGANEQFF	TGCGCCAGCAGCGGACAGGGGGCGAATGAGCAGTTCTTC
TRBV14	.	TRBJ1-2	TRBD1	CASSQVQGAYGYTF	TGTGCCAGCAGCCAAGTCCAGGGGGCCTATGGCTACACCTTC
TRBV5-1	.	TRBJ2-5	TRBD2	CASSLNRLAAQETQYF	TGCGCCAGCAGCTTAAACCGACTAGCTGCACAAGAGACCCAGTACTTC
TRBV4-1	.	TRBJ2-3	TRBD2	CASSREVGGRDTDTQYF	TGCGCCAGCAGCCGGGAGGTTGGCGGGAGGGACACAGATACGCAGTATTTT
TRBV19	.	TRBJ1-5	TRBD1	CASSPSTGTASNQPQHF	TGTGCCAGTAGTCCCTCAACCGGGACAGCTAGCAATCAGCCCCAGCATTTT
TRBV7-2	.	TRBJ2-7	TRBD1	CASRRGGQGARLGEQYF	TGTGCCAGCCGGCGGGGGGGACAGGGGGCGCGTTTAGGCGAGCAGTACTTC
TRBV19	.	TRBJ2-2	TRBD2	CATGRVPSGSRSGELFF	TGTGCCACAGGGAGGGTGCCTAGCGGCTCCAGGTCCGGGGAGCTGTTTTTT
TRBV9	.	TRBJ1-1	.	CASSVGGRDTEAFF	TGTGCCAGCAGCGTCGGGGGAAGGGACACTGAAGCTTTCTTT